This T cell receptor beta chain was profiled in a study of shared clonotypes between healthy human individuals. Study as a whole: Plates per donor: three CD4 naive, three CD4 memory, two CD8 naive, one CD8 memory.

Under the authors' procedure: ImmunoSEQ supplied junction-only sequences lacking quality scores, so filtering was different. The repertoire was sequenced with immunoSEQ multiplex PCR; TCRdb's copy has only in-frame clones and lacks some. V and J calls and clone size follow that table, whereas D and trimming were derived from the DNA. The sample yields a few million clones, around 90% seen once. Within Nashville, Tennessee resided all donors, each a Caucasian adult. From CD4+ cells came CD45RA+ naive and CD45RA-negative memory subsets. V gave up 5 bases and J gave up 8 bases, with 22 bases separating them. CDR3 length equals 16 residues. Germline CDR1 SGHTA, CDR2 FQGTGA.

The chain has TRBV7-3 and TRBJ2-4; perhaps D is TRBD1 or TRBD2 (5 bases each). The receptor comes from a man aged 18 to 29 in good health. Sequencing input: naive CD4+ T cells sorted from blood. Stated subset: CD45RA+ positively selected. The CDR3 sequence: CASSLSGTPGQDIQYF. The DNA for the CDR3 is TGTGCCAGCAGCCTTTCCGGGACCCCCGGTCAAGACATTCAGTACTTC.